The 15 T cell receptor beta chains given below trace back to one sample, sequenced in a study of cytomegalovirus exposure and HLA in healthy donors. Profiled with immunoSEQ multiplex PCR; TCRdb holds only in-frame clones, not every one. The data contain roughly 250,000 clones, approximately 86% of them singletons. Sequenced sample: PBMCs. The receptors shown here come from a woman under 40 in good health and CMV-seropositive.

The chain couples TRBV30 to TRBJ2-1; 8 positions match TRBD1. Germline V gene data show CDR1 as GTSNPN and CDR2 as SVGIG (reference sequence). The CDR3 is 16 residues long. J lost 11 bases, V lost 4 bases, and 19 bases had no gene match. The CDR3 sequence: CAWITGQGYARDQQFF. As DNA, the CDR3 is TGTGCCTGGATTACCGGACAGGGTTACGCGAGGGACCAGCAGTTCTTC.

CDR3 bases: TGTGCCAGCAGCCCCCTGGGTGGGCGGGACCCCTACGAGCAGTACTTC. This gives the protein CASSPLGGRDPYEQYF. This chain joins TRBV7-3 and TRBJ2-7; possible D gene TRBD2, 6 bases. The V gene lost 5 bases and the J gene lost 2 bases, with 19 bases spanning the gap. Per the germline V gene, CDR1 is SGHTA and CDR2 is FQGTGA. The CDR3 is made up of 16 amino acids.

This chain joins TRBV29-1 and TRBJ2-5; D call uncertain. Trimming cost V 4 bases and J 4 bases, with 13 bases left between them. CDR1 SQVTM and CDR2 ANQGSEA come from the germline V gene. The CDR3 runs to 13 residues. In DNA form, the CDR3 reads TGCAGCGTTGTGACTGGGTCGGGAGAGACCCAGTACTTC. It is translated as CSVVTGSGETQYF.

The chain employs TRBV11-3 and TRBJ2-7; D remains ambiguous. This CDR3 comprises 12 residues. CDR1 SGHNT and CDR2 YENEEA come from the germline V gene. V lost 0 bases and J lost 2, with 2 bases in between. CDR3 loop: CASSLDTYEQYF. CDR3 in DNA: TGTGCCAGCAGCTTAGATACCTACGAGCAGTACTTC.

This clone came up a few times. In nucleotides, the CDR3 is TGTGCCAGCTCACCTCGGACAGGGGTCGATCAGCCCCAGCATTTT. Residues: CASSPRTGVDQPQHF. The rearrangement joins TRBV18 to TRBJ1-5, with 9 nucleotides matching TRBD1. With V trimmed by 3 bases and J by 5 bases, 5 bases remained unmatched. The germline V gene encodes CDR1 KGHSH and CDR2 LQKENI. This CDR3 has 15 amino acids. The full variable domain, completed using reference TRBV18 and TRBJ1-5, is NAGVMQNPRHLVRRRGQEARLRCSPMKGHSHVYWYRQLPEEGLKFMVYLQKENIIDESGMPKERFSAEFPKEGPSILRIQQVVRGDSAAYFCASSPRTGVDQPQHFGDGTRLSIL.

The chain uses TRBV28 and TRBJ2-3; 8 nucleotides agree with TRBD2. The J segment lost 4 bases and the V segment lost 4 bases, leaving 10 bases of the junction unmatched. CDR1 and CDR2 from the germline V gene are MDHEN and SYDVKM. There are 16 residues in the CDR3. CDR3 sequence: CASSSSSGSRADTQYF. The CDR3 bases are TGTGCCAGCAGTTCTTCCAGCGGGAGTCGGGCAGATACGCAGTATTTT.

This chain links TRBV5-1 with TRBJ2-6; 7 bases are shared with TRBD2. The CDR3 loop spans 15 amino acids. CDR1 and CDR2 from the germline V gene are SGHRS and YFSETQ. V shed 6 bases and J 0 bases; nucleotides not matched to a gene: 3. CDR3 protein: CASNGGNSGANVLTF. The CDR3 nucleotides are TGCGCCAGCAACGGGGGGAACTCTGGGGCCAACGTCCTGACTTTC.

This chain connects TRBV2 to TRBJ1-5; tentatively, D is TRBD1 (6 bases). Germline V lookup: CDR1 SNHLY, CDR2 FYNNEI. The CDR3 covers 14 residues. Deletions cut 4 bases from V and 7 bases from J, with 14 bases between. The CDR3 DNA is TGTGCCAGCAGTGTGGGGCAGGGGTGGCAGCCCCAGCATTTT. It specifies CASSVGQGWQPQHF.

The V call is TRBV5-4, the J call TRBJ2-3; no clear D gene. The CDR3 runs 13 residues. Deletions cut 0 bases from V and 7 bases from J, with 9 bases between. Germline V gene sequence: CDR1 SGHNT, CDR2 YYREEE (reference sequence). CDR3 residues: CASSLARQYTQYF. DNA of the CDR3: TGTGCCAGCAGCTTGGCCAGGCAATATACGCAGTATTTT.

CDR3 amino acids: CASSRTGGNTEAFF. CDR3 nucleotide sequence: TGTGCCAGCTCACGGACAGGGGGGAACACTGAAGCTTTCTTT. The J gene is TRBJ1-1, the V gene TRBV18, with 10 bases identical to TRBD1. V shed 4 bases and J 1 base; nucleotides not matched to a gene: 0. Looked up from germline, CDR1 is KGHSH and CDR2 is LQKENI. This CDR3 is built from 14 residues.

This clone was detected a few times. The chain employs TRBV4-1 and TRBJ1-5; no clear D gene. Germline loops: CDR1 MGHRA, CDR2 YSYEKL. V was cut by 4 bases and J by 1 base, with 8 bases left in between. The CDR3 sequence is 14 residues long. The CDR3 here is CASSPSGSNQPQHF. The CDR3 nucleotides are TGCGCCAGCAGCCCGAGCGGCAGCAATCAGCCCCAGCATTTT.

The chain links TRBV28 to TRBJ1-1; possibly TRBD1 for D (5 bases). The germline V gene encodes CDR1 MDHEN and CDR2 SYDVKM. V lost 3 bases and J 7 bases, leaving 12 bases between the germline ends. The CDR3 has 13 residues. CDR3 amino acids: CASSLVQDLEAFF. Written as DNA, the CDR3 is TGTGCCAGCAGTTTGGTACAGGATCTTGAAGCTTTCTTT.

The gene calls are TRBV5-8 and TRBJ1-2; D perhaps matches TRBD1 (5 bases). CDR3 length equals 13 residues. V was clipped by 4 bases and J by 5 bases, with 12 bases between them. Germline CDR1 SGHTS, CDR2 YDEGEE. CDR3 in amino acids: CASSPTAGYGYTF. The CDR3 region has the DNA TGTGCCAGCAGCCCGACAGCGGGGTATGGCTACACCTTC.

The chain uses TRBV9 and TRBJ1-1, with TRBD1 matching 7 bases. Trimming cost V 2 bases and J 0 bases; bases outside gene matches: 4. The germline V gene has CDR1 SGDLS and CDR2 YYNGEE. This CDR3 region has 15 residues. The CDR3 nucleotides read TGTGCCAGCAGCGTGCACGACAGGGTGAACACTGAAGCTTTCTTT. The encoded protein is CASSVHDRVNTEAFF.

This chain links TRBV5-1 with TRBJ1-1, with D possibly TRBD1 on 6 matching bases. Trimming stripped 5 bases from V and 7 bases from J, with 21 bases between. The germline CDR1 and CDR2 sequences are SGHRS and YFSETQ. The CDR3 loop spans 15 amino acids. In DNA form, the CDR3 reads TGCGCCAGCAGGGAGGGGGGGCAGGGAGAGAATGAAGCTTTCTTT. Protein product: CASREGGQGENEAFF.